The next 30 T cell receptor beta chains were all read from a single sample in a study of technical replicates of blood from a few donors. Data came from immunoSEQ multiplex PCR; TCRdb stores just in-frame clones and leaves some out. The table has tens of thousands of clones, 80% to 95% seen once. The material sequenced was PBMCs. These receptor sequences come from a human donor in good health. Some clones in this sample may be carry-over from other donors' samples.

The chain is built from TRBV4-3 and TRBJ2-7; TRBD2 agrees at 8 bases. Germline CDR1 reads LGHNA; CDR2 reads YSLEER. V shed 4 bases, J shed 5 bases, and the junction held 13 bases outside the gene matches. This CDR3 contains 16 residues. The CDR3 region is CASSRGSGGDPNEQYF. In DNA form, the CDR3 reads TGCGCCAGCAGCCGAGGCTCCGGGGGGGACCCTAACGAGCAGTACTTC.

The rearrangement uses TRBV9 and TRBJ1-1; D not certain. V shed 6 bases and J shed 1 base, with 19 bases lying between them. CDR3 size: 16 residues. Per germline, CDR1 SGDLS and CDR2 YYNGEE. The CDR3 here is CASILNYGGRNTEAFF. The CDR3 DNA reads TGTGCCAGCATTCTCAATTACGGCGGGAGGAACACTGAAGCTTTCTTT.

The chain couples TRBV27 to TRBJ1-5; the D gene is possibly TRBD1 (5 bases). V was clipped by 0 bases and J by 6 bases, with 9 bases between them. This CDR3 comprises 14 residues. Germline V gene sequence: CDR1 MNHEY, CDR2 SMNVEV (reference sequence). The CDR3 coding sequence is TGTGCCAGCAGTTTATCGAAGGGGTTTCAGCCCCAGCATTTT. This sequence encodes CASSLSKGFQPQHF.

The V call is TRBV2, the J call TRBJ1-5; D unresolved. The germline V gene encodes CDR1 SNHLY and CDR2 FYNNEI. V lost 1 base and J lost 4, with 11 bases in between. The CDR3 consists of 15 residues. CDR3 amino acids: CASSEEAGRNQPQHF. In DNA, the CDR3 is TGTGCCAGCAGTGAAGAAGCAGGAAGAAATCAGCCCCAGCATTTT.

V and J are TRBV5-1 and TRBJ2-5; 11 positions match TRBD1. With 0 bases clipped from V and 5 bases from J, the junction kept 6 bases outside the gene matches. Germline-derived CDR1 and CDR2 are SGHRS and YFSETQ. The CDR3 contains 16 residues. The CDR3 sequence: CASSLGGQGVGETQYF. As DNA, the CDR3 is TGCGCCAGCAGCTTGGGGGGACAGGGGGTCGGCGAGACCCAGTACTTC. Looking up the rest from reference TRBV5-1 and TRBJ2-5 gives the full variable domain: KAGVTQTPRYLIKTRGQQVTLSCSPISGHRSVSWYQQTPGQGLQFLFEYFSETQRNKGNFPGRFSGRQFSNSRSEMNVSTLELGDSALYLCASSLGGQGVGETQYFGPGTRLLVL.

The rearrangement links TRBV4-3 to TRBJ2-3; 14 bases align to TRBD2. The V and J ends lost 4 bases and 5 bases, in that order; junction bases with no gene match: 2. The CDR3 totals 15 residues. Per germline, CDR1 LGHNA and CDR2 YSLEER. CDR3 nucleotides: TGCGCCAGCAGCCCTGGGACTAGCGGGAGAGATACGCAGTATTTT. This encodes CASSPGTSGRDTQYF.

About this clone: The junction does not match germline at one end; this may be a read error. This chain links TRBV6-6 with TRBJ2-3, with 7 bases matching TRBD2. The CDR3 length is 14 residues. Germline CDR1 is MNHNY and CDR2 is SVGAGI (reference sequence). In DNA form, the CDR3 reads TGTGCCGGCAGTCCGGGGGGTAGCACAGATACGCAGTATTTT. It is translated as CAGSPGGSTDTQYF.

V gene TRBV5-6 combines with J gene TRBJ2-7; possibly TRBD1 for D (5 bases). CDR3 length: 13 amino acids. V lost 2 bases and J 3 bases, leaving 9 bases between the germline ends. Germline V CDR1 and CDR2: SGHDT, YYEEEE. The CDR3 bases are TGTGCCAGCAGCTTAGTACAGGACTACGAGCAGTACTTC. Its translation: CASSLVQDYEQYF.

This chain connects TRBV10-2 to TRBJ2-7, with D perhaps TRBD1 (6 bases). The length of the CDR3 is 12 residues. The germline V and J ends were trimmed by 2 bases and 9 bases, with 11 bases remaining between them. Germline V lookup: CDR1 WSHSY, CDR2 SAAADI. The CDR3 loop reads CASSEDGGRQYF. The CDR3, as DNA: TGCGCCAGCAGTGAGGATGGGGGCAGGCAGTACTTC.

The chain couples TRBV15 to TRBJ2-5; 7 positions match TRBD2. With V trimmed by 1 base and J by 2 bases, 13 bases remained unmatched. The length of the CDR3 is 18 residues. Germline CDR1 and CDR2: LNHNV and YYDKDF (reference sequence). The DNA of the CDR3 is TGTGCCACCAGCAGAGGGTCGACTAGCCAGACAGCGCAAGAGACCCAGTACTTC. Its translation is CATSRGSTSQTAQETQYF.

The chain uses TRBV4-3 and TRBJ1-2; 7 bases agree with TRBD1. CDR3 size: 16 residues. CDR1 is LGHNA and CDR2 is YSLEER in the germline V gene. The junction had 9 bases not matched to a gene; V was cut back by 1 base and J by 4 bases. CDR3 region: CASSQATGTVGYGYTF. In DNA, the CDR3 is TGCGCCAGCAGCCAAGCAACCGGGACAGTGGGCTATGGCTACACCTTC.

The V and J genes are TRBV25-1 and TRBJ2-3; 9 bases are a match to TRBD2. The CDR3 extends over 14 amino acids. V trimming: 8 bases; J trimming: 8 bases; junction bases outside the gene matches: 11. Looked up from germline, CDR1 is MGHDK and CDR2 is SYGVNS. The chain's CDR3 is CASAQAGTSITQYF. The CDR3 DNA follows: TGTGCCAGCGCCCAGGCCGGGACTAGCATTACGCAGTATTTT.

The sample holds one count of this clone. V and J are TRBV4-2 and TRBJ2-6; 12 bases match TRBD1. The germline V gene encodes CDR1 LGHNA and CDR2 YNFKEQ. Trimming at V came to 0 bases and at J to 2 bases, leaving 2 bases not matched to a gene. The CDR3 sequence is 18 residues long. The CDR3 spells CASSQDRDRGPGANVLTF. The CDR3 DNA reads TGTGCCAGCAGCCAAGATAGGGACAGGGGGCCTGGGGCCAACGTCCTGACTTTC.

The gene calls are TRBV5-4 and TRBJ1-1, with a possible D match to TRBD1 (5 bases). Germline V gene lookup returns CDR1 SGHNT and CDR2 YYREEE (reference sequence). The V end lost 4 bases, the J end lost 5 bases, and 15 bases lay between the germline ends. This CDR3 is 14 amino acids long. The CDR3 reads CASSPGGGRTEAFF. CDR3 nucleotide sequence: TGTGCCAGCAGCCCCGGGGGGGGGAGGACTGAAGCTTTCTTT. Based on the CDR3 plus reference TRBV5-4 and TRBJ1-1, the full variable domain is ETGVTQSPTHLIKTRGQQVTLRCSSQSGHNTVSWYQQALGQGPQFIFQYYREEENGRGNFPPRFSGLQFPNYSSELNVNALELDDSALYLCASSPGGGRTEAFFGQGTRLTVV.

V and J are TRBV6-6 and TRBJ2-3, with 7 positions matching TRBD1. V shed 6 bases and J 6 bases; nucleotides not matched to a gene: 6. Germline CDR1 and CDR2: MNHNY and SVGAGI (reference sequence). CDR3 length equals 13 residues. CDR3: CASRRQGRDTQYF. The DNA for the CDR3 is TGTGCCAGCAGAAGACAGGGAAGGGATACGCAGTATTTT.

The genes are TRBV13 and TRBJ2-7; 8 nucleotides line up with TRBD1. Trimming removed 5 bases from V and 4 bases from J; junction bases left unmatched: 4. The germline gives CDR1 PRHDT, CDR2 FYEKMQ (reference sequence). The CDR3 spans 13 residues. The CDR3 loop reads CASSQGTGYEQYF. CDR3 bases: TGTGCCAGCAGCCAAGGGACAGGATACGAGCAGTACTTC.

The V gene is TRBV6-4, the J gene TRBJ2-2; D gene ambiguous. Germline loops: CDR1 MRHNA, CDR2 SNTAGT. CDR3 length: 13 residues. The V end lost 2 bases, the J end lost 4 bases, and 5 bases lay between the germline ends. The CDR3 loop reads CASSDLGTGELFF. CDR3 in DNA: TGTGCCAGCAGTGACCTCGGCACCGGGGAGCTGTTTTTT.

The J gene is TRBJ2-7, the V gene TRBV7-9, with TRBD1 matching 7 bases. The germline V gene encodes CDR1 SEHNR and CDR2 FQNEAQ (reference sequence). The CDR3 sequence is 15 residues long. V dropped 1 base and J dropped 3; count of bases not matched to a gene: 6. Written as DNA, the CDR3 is TGTGCCAGCAGCTTAGTTGTCGCAGGGGGCTACGAGCAGTACTTC. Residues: CASSLVVAGGYEQYF.

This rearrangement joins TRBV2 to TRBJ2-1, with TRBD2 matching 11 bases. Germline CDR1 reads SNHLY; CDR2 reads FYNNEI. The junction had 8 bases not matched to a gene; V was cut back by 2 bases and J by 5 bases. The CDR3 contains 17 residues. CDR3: CASSERWGTSGDNEQFF. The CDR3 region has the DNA TGTGCCAGCAGTGAACGCTGGGGGACTAGCGGAGACAATGAGCAGTTCTTC.

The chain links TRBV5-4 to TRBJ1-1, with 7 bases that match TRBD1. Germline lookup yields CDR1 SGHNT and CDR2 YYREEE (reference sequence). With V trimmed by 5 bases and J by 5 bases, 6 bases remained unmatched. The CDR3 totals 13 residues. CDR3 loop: CASSLTGKTEAFF. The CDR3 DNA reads TGTGCCAGCAGTCTGACAGGGAAGACTGAAGCTTTCTTT.

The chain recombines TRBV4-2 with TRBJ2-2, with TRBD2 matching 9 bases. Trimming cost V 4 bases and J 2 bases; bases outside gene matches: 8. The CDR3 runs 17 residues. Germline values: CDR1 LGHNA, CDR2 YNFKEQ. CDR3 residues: CASSPRPSGVNTGELFF. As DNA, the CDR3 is TGTGCCAGCAGCCCCCGACCTAGCGGGGTTAACACCGGGGAGCTGTTTTTT.

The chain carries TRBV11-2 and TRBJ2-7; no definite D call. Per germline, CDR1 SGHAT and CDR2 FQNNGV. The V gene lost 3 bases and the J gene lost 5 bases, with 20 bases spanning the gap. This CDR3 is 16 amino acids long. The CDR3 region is CASSFLSARKRDEQYF. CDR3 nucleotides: TGTGCCAGCAGCTTCCTTTCGGCTAGGAAACGCGACGAGCAGTACTTC. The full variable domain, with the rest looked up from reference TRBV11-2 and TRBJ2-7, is EAGVAQSPRYKIIEKRQSVAFWCNPISGHATLYWYQQILGQGPKLLIQFQNNGVVDDSQLPKDRFSAERLKGVDSTLKIQPAKLEDSAVYLCASSFLSARKRDEQYFGPGTRLTVT.

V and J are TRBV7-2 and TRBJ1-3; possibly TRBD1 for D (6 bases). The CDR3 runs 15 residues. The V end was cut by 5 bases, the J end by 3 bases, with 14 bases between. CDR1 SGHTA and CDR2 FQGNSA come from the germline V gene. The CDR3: CASSPAGTNGNTIYF. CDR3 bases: TGTGCCAGCAGCCCAGCGGGGACAAATGGAAACACCATATATTTT.

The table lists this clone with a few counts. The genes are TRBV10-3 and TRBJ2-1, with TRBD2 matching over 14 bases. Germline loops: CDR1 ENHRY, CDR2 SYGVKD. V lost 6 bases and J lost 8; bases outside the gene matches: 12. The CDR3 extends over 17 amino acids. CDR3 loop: CAISPGTSGRLIDEQFF. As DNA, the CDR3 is TGTGCCATCAGCCCCGGGACTAGCGGGAGACTAATCGATGAGCAGTTCTTC.

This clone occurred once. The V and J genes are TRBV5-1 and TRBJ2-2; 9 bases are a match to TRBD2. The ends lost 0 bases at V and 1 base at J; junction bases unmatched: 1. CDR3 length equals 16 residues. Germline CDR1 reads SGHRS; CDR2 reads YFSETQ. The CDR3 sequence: CASSLVAGVNTGELFF. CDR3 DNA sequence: TGCGCCAGCAGCTTGGTAGCGGGAGTGAACACCGGGGAGCTGTTTTTT.

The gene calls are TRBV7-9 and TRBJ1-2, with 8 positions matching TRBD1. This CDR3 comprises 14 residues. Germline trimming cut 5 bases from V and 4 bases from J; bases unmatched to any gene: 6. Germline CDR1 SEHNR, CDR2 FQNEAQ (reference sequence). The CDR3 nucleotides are TGTGCCAGCAGCCCCGGACAGGGCTTCTATGGCTACACCTTC. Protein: CASSPGQGFYGYTF.

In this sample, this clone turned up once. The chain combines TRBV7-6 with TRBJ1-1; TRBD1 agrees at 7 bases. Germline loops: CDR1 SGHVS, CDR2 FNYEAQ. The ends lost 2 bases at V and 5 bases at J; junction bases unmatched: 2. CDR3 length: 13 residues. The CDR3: CASSLRGQTEAFF. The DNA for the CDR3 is TGTGCCAGCAGCTTAAGGGGACAGACTGAAGCTTTCTTT.

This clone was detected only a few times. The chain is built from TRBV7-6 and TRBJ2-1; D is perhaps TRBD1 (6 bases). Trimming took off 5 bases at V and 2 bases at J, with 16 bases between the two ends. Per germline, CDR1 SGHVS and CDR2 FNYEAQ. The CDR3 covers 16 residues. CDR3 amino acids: CASSPTGRLTYNEQFF. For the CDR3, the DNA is TGTGCCAGCAGCCCAACAGGGCGGTTAACCTACAATGAGCAGTTCTTC. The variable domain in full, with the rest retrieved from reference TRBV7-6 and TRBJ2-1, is GAGVSQSPRYKVTKRGQDVALRCDPISGHVSLYWYRQALGQGPEFLTYFNYEAQQDKSGLPNDRFSAERPEGSISTLTIQRTEQRDSAMYRCASSPTGRLTYNEQFFGPGTRLTVL.

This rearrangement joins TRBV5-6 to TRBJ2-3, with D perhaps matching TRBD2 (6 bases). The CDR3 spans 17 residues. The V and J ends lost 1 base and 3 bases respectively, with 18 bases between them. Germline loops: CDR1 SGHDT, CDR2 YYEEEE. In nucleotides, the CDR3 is TGTGCCAGCAGCTTGAACTCGTTTGGGGGGATTACAGATACGCAGTATTTT. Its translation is CASSLNSFGGITDTQYF.

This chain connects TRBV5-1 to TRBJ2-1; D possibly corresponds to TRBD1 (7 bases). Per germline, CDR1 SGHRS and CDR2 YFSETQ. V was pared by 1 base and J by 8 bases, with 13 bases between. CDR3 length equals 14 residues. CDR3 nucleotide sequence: TGCGCCAGCAGCTTGAGGCAGGGGGGCGATGAGCAGTTCTTC. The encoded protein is CASSLRQGGDEQFF.